This is a list of T cell receptor beta chains from one sample in a study of long-term antiretroviral therapy in people with HIV. Measured with immunoSEQ multiplex PCR; TCRdb has only the in-frame clones, and not every one. The data contain roughly 28,000 clones, just over 90% of them singletons. Material: unsorted PBMCs, obtained 3.1 years after starting antiretroviral therapy. The receptors stem from a man aged 18 to 29 with HIV. Both conserved end residues are part of each CDR3. Each record gives: J gene, clone size, V gene, CDR3 protein. Clone size, where shown, is once, few, many, or a class for clones that have expanded.

J gene: TRBJ2-3; clone size: .; V gene: TRBV5-4; CDR3 protein: CASSVGSGVPTDTQYF
J gene: TRBJ1-5; clone size: .; V gene: TRBV19; CDR3 protein: CASSISYNRLGSNQPQHF
J gene: TRBJ2-7; clone size: .; V gene: TRBV7-9; CDR3 protein: CASSTTGGVYEQYF
J gene: TRBJ1-1; clone size: .; V gene: TRBV11-1; CDR3 protein: CASSIGMGDTEAFF
J gene: TRBJ2-3; clone size: .; V gene: TRBV25-1; CDR3 protein: CASSDGDGTDTQYF
J gene: TRBJ2-2; clone size: .; V gene: TRBV18; CDR3 protein: CASSPGQSNTGELFF
J gene: TRBJ2-3; clone size: .; V gene: TRBV4-3; CDR3 protein: CASSQEGSVEADTQYF
J gene: TRBJ2-7; clone size: few; V gene: TRBV5-1; CDR3 protein: CASSLGQKAEQYF
J gene: TRBJ2-7; clone size: .; V gene: TRBV7-9; CDR3 protein: CASTGGMSYEQYF
J gene: TRBJ2-7; clone size: few; V gene: TRBV10-3; CDR3 protein: CAISGRTSGTYEQYF
J gene: TRBJ2-1; clone size: .; V gene: TRBV9; CDR3 protein: CASSVVGGGYNEQFF
J gene: TRBJ1-1; clone size: .; V gene: TRBV6-1; CDR3 protein: CASSHRDRGTEAFF
J gene: TRBJ2-1; clone size: .; V gene: TRBV7-9; CDR3 protein: CASSLGGHEQFF
J gene: TRBJ2-7; clone size: few; V gene: TRBV11-2; CDR3 protein: CASSRGSPNEQYF
J gene: TRBJ2-5; clone size: once; V gene: TRBV7-9; CDR3 protein: CASSISDLQYF
J gene: TRBJ1-1; clone size: .; V gene: TRBV4-3; CDR3 protein: CASSQDVWGQTNTEAFF
J gene: TRBJ2-5; clone size: .; V gene: TRBV10-3; CDR3 protein: CAISEWGSGSGETQYF
J gene: TRBJ1-1; clone size: .; V gene: TRBV19; CDR3 protein: CATRQGGTEAFF
J gene: TRBJ1-1; clone size: once; V gene: TRBV30; CDR3 protein: CAWSPERGGMGDTEAFF
J gene: TRBJ1-5; clone size: .; V gene: TRBV27; CDR3 protein: CASSVRDFQPQHF
J gene: TRBJ2-7; clone size: .; V gene: TRBV4-1; CDR3 protein: CASSPPGRTYEQYF
J gene: TRBJ2-1; clone size: .; V gene: TRBV29-1; CDR3 protein: CSVVRSEGQFF
J gene: TRBJ1-1; clone size: .; V gene: TRBV11-1; CDR3 protein: CASSLRAPPGNTEAFF
J gene: TRBJ2-2; clone size: .; V gene: TRBV5-6; CDR3 protein: CASSTIRDRTGELFF
J gene: TRBJ2-1; clone size: .; V gene: TRBV11-2; CDR3 protein: CASSFERGPYNEQFF
J gene: TRBJ2-1; clone size: .; V gene: TRBV7-6; CDR3 protein: CASSSDNRDEQFF
J gene: TRBJ1-1; clone size: .; V gene: TRBV18; CDR3 protein: CASSPQGQDLNTEAFF
J gene: TRBJ2-1; clone size: .; V gene: TRBV11-3; CDR3 protein: CASSSEGTSGPYNEQFF
J gene: TRBJ2-7; clone size: .; V gene: TRBV5-5; CDR3 protein: CASTTGTGYEQYF
J gene: TRBJ2-1; clone size: .; V gene: TRBV7-9; CDR3 protein: CASSSRDRGFYNEQFF
J gene: TRBJ2-2; clone size: few; V gene: TRBV7-2; CDR3 protein: CASSLDSWVGSSELFF
J gene: TRBJ2-1; clone size: .; V gene: TRBV9; CDR3 protein: CASSGQGRGRYNEQFF
J gene: TRBJ2-7; clone size: few; V gene: TRBV7-9; CDR3 protein: CASSQGDEQYF
J gene: TRBJ2-7; clone size: .; V gene: TRBV5-6; CDR3 protein: CASSPTLWDSHEQYF
J gene: TRBJ1-5; clone size: .; V gene: TRBV19; CDR3 protein: CASGGQLNQPQHF
J gene: TRBJ2-3; clone size: .; V gene: TRBV5-1; CDR3 protein: CASSLRSGTDTQYF
J gene: TRBJ2-1; clone size: .; V gene: TRBV10-3; CDR3 protein: CAISVSDTGQFF
J gene: TRBJ2-7; clone size: .; V gene: TRBV9; CDR3 protein: CASSVQEGLSDEQYF
J gene: TRBJ2-5; clone size: .; V gene: TRBV2; CDR3 protein: CASSEEGEETQYF
J gene: TRBJ1-2; clone size: .; V gene: TRBV6-1; CDR3 protein: CASSEAEDGPNYGYTF
J gene: TRBJ1-5; clone size: .; V gene: TRBV6-5; CDR3 protein: CASSLQGNGNQPQHF